Following are 20 T cell receptor beta chains from one sample sequenced in a study of blood T cells in healthy people across ages. Combining a sample-barcoded 5' primer with a J-beta primer mix, a second PCR ran for 7 to 11 cycles. TCRdb analysed the 5' RACE reads with MiXCR anew, one entry per CDR3 protein. Among 550,000 to 700,000 distinct CDR3 sequences, 27% were seen once, and the ten largest hold under 20%. Sequences were obtained from blood. The receptor set was obtained from a woman between 65 and 79 years old in good health.

The chain employs TRBV7-2 and TRBJ2-1; a weak D match, TRBD2 (6 bases). CDR1 SGHTA and CDR2 FQGNSA come from the germline V gene. Trimming took off 1 base at V and 0 bases at J, with 13 bases between the two ends. There are 17 residues in the CDR3. CDR3 coding DNA: TGTGCCAGCAGCTTAGTATGGCGGGGTAACTCCTACAATGAGCAGTTCTTC. It yields the protein CASSLVWRGNSYNEQFF.

The CDR3 DNA is TGTGCCACATCCGGCCCTGGGCGGGACACCGGGGAGCTGTTTTTT. Its translation: CATSGPGRDTGELFF. This chain links TRBV7-8 with TRBJ2-2; D is perhaps TRBD2 (5 bases). CDR1 SGHVS and CDR2 FQNEAQ come from the germline V gene. This CDR3 region has 15 residues. V was clipped by 10 bases and J by 3 bases, with 18 bases between them.

This clonotype was counted between two and nine times. This chain links TRBV9 with TRBJ2-3; D perhaps matches TRBD1 (6 bases). Germline assignment: CDR1 SGDLS and CDR2 YYNGEE. The V end lost 0 bases, the J end lost 6 bases, and 14 bases lay between the germline ends. This CDR3 has 15 amino acids. The CDR3 region is CASSVGGLARDTQYF. The CDR3 DNA sequence: TGTGCCAGCAGCGTAGGGGGGCTAGCAAGGGATACGCAGTATTTT.

This clonotype has a count of ten or more. This chain connects TRBV5-1 to TRBJ1-2; the match to TRBD1 covers 10 bases. V dropped 2 bases and J dropped 6; count of bases not matched to a gene: 4. Germline V gene sequence: CDR1 SGHRS, CDR2 YFSETQ. The CDR3 loop spans 14 amino acids. This CDR3 reads CASSFGQGVDGYTF. CDR3 nucleotides: TGCGCCAGCAGCTTTGGACAGGGGGTTGATGGCTACACCTTC.

This clonotype was picked up a small number of times. The chain couples TRBV2 to TRBJ2-1; 7 bases are a match to TRBD2. CDR1 and CDR2 (germline): SNHLY, FYNNEI. V lost 4 bases, J lost 5 bases, and 14 bases stayed unmatched. This CDR3 is built from 17 residues. CDR3 nucleotides: TGTGCCAGCAGTGGACTAGCCGGCGCCGCTATAAACAATGAGCAGTTCTTC. Residues: CASSGLAGAAINNEQFF.

The rearrangement uses TRBV12-3 or TRBV12-4 and TRBJ2-2; D is unresolved. The CDR3 length is 13 residues. V was trimmed by 6 bases and J by 6 bases, leaving 11 bases between them. The CDR3 protein is CASSSNRPGELFF. In DNA, the CDR3 is TGTGCCAGCAGCTCAAACCGACCCGGGGAGCTGTTTTTT.

The table lists this clonotype with a few counts. The chain joins TRBV12-3 or TRBV12-4 to TRBJ1-2, with 8 nucleotides matching TRBD1. The CDR3 runs to 14 residues. V lost 5 bases to trimming and J lost 8 bases; unmatched junction nucleotides: 10. Here the CDR3 reads CASSRTPTGVGYTF. CDR3 bases: TGTGCCAGCAGTCGAACCCCGACAGGGGTGGGCTACACCTTC.

There are a few counts of this clonotype. Its ends do not fully match the called genes, so a read error is possible. This chain joins TRBV30 and TRBJ1-2, with a possible D match to TRBD1 (5 bases). The CDR3 sequence is 13 residues long. Germline V gives CDR1 GTSNPN, CDR2 SVGIG (reference sequence). CDR3: CAWKERDPGSYSF. For the CDR3, the DNA is TGTGCCTGGAAAGAGAGGGACCCGGGCAGCTACTCCTTC.

V gene TRBV6-2 or TRBV6-3 combines with J gene TRBJ2-3; D remains unclear. This CDR3 has 13 residues. The germline V gene encodes CDR1 MNHEY and CDR2 SVGEGT. Trimming removed 6 bases at V and 0 bases at J, with 7 bases between. CDR3 protein: CASRPGSTDTQYF. The CDR3 nucleotides read TGTGCCAGCAGACCCGGGAGCACAGATACGCAGTATTTT.

Only a few counts were recorded for this clonotype. The rearrangement joins TRBV11-2 to TRBJ2-3, with TRBD2 matching over 13 bases. The CDR3 has 16 residues. The V gene end was trimmed by 3 bases and the J gene end by 5 bases; junction bases not matched to a gene: 5. CDR1 SGHAT and CDR2 FQNNGV come from the germline V gene. The CDR3 reads CASSFTSGGAIDTQYF. CDR3 DNA sequence: TGTGCCAGCAGCTTTACTAGCGGGGGGGCTATAGATACGCAGTATTTT.

The chain combines TRBV6-1 with TRBJ2-3; D gene uncertain. CDR3 length: 14 residues. The germline V gene has CDR1 MNHNS and CDR2 SASEGT. Trimming took 6 bases from V and 0 from J, leaving 10 bases between them. The CDR3 sequence: CASRAPISTDTQYF. CDR3 coding DNA: TGTGCCAGCAGAGCTCCCATCAGCACAGATACGCAGTATTTT.

This clonotype was seen a few times. The J gene is TRBJ2-7, the V gene TRBV7-9; possibly TRBD2 for D (5 bases). The CDR3 contains 13 residues. Looked up from germline, CDR1 is SEHNR and CDR2 is FQNEAQ (reference sequence). V lost 4 bases to trimming and J lost 9 bases, with 16 bases between them. CDR3 protein: CASSSGLSGVQYF. The CDR3 nucleotides read TGTGCCAGCAGCTCCGGCCTGTCCGGGGTGCAGTACTTC.

This chain joins TRBV29-1 and TRBJ1-2; D gene unclear. The ends were cut back, 3 bases at V and 3 bases at J, with 17 bases in the middle. This CDR3 has 15 residues. Germline V gene data show CDR1 as SQVTM and CDR2 as ANQGSEA. In DNA form, the CDR3 reads TGCAGCGTTGAGTCTCGCTCTTCCCGGTACTATGGCTACACCTTC. This translates into CSVESRSSRYYGYTF.

The V call is TRBV6-6, the J call TRBJ1-2; 7 bases are shared with TRBD1. J lost 7 bases, V lost 7 bases, and 9 bases had no gene match. The CDR3 covers 13 residues. The germline CDR1 and CDR2 sequences are MNHNY and SVGAGI (reference sequence). The CDR3 region has the DNA TGTGCCAGCACCATGAACAGGGGATCTGGCTACACCTTC. Translating it yields CASTMNRGSGYTF.

The chain carries TRBV20-1 and TRBJ2-7, with D hard to call. Trimming cost V 6 bases and J 0 bases, with 12 bases left between them. Germline V CDR1 and CDR2: DFQATT, SNEGSKA (reference sequence). This CDR3 region has 13 residues. CDR3 in amino acids: CSAPILSSYEQYF. CDR3 nucleotides: TGCAGTGCCCCCATCCTGAGCTCCTACGAGCAGTACTTC.

On this clonotype: Compared with germline, one end of the junction differs, possibly owing to a read error. The rearrangement links TRBV2 to TRBJ2-4, with D possibly being TRBD1 (5 bases). Germline values: CDR1 SNHLY, CDR2 FYNNEI. The CDR3 is made up of 13 amino acids. This CDR3 reads CASSEGLDKVRRF. The CDR3 DNA reads TGTGCCAGCAGTGAAGGTTTGGACAAAGTTCGGCGCTTC.

This clonotype was found many times. CDR3 sequence reads: CASSLDPGGNEQFF. The DNA for the CDR3 is TGCGCCAGCAGCTTGGACCCCGGTGGAAATGAGCAGTTCTTC. This chain uses TRBV5-1 with TRBJ2-1, with D hard to call. This CDR3 is 14 amino acids long. The V end was cut by 0 bases, the J end by 7 bases, with 11 bases between. Germline loops: CDR1 SGHRS, CDR2 YFSETQ. The whole variable domain, filled in from reference TRBV5-1 and TRBJ2-1, reads KAGVTQTPRYLIKTRGQQVTLSCSPISGHRSVSWYQQTPGQGLQFLFEYFSETQRNKGNFPGRFSGRQFSNSRSEMNVSTLELGDSALYLCASSLDPGGNEQFFGPGTRLTVL.

The chain links TRBV25-1 to TRBJ1-2; possibly TRBD1 for D (5 bases). This CDR3 contains 14 residues. The V gene's germline CDR1 is MGHDK and CDR2 SYGVNS. Trimming took off 4 bases at V and 3 bases at J, with 12 bases between the two ends. DNA for the CDR3: TGTGCCAGCAGTGGTCAGGGTTATGACTATGGCTACACCTTC. It yields the protein CASSGQGYDYGYTF.

This clonotype was picked up a small number of times. The chain is built from TRBV7-2 and TRBJ2-7; either TRBD1 or TRBD2 may supply D (6 bases each). V lost 3 bases and J 6 bases, leaving 15 bases between the germline ends. The CDR3 loop spans 14 amino acids. In germline, CDR1 is SGHTA, CDR2 FQGNSA. DNA for the CDR3: TGTGCCAGCAGCTTCGGTAGGGGGGTAAGCGAGCAGTACTTC. Translation gives CASSFGRGVSEQYF.

The rearrangement uses TRBV4-3 and TRBJ1-2; D might be TRBD1 (5 bases). V gave up 1 base and J gave up 4 bases, with 16 bases separating them. The CDR3 runs to 16 residues. Germline CDR1 LGHNA, CDR2 YSLEER. The CDR3 DNA follows: TGCGCCAGCAGCCAAGCCTACTTAGGGACCATCTATGGCTACACCTTC. As protein: CASSQAYLGTIYGYTF.